A single sample is the source of the 21 T cell receptor beta chains below, sequenced in a study of cytomegalovirus exposure and HLA in healthy donors. The PCR ran on 60 Vbeta and 13 Jbeta primers. The protocol was immunoSEQ multiplex PCR, while the TCRdb copy is restricted to in-frame clones and leaves out a portion. The sample shows over 40,000 clones, around 87% of them seen only once. Specimen: PBMCs. The receptors derive from a woman between 40 and 50 years old in good health and CMV-seropositive.

This clone was seen just once. The chain is built from TRBV27 and TRBJ1-5; 7 bases match TRBD1. V shed 2 bases, J shed 5 bases, and the junction held 3 bases outside the gene matches. This CDR3 is built from 14 residues. The germline gives CDR1 MNHEY, CDR2 SMNVEV (reference sequence). Written as DNA, the CDR3 is TGTGCCAGCAGTTTACTAGGGGGCCATCAGCCCCAGCATTTT. Translated, it gives CASSLLGGHQPQHF.

The chain carries TRBV10-1 and TRBJ2-7, with TRBD1 matching 8 bases. With V trimmed by 2 bases and J by 3 bases, 6 bases remained unmatched. The CDR3 extends over 15 amino acids. Per germline, CDR1 WNHNN and CDR2 SYGVQD (reference sequence). The CDR3 spells CASSEGTGANYEQYF. The CDR3 region has the DNA TGCGCCAGCAGTGAGGGGACAGGAGCCAACTACGAGCAGTACTTC.

V gene TRBV7-2 combines with J gene TRBJ1-3, with TRBD1 as a possible D gene (5 bases). V was cut by 2 bases and J by 0 bases, with 8 bases left in between. From germline, CDR1 is SGHTA and CDR2 FQGNSA. CDR3 length equals 15 residues. The CDR3 nucleotides are TGTGCCAGCAGCTTACAGGGTTACTCTGGAAACACCATATATTTT. Translation gives CASSLQGYSGNTIYF.

V usage is TRBV6-5 and J usage is TRBJ2-7; 10 bases match TRBD1. The CDR3 runs to 16 residues. V shed 0 bases, J shed 6 bases, and the junction held 8 bases outside the gene matches. CDR1 and CDR2 (germline): MNHEY, SVGAGI. CDR3 sequence (DNA): TGTGCCAGCAGTTACTCGGTAGGGACAGGGGTTTCCGAGCAGTACTTC. Protein sequence: CASSYSVGTGVSEQYF.

This clone was picked up a small number of times. The gene calls are TRBV6-1 and TRBJ1-2; D unclear. Germline V lookup: CDR1 MNHNS, CDR2 SASEGT. The CDR3 has 14 amino acids. The V gene lost 7 bases and the J gene lost 4 bases, with 16 bases spanning the gap. CDR3 region: CASTTPLAGYGYTF. CDR3 coding DNA: TGTGCCAGCACCACCCCTTTGGCGGGCTATGGCTACACCTTC.

V and J are TRBV29-1 and TRBJ1-1; 10 positions match TRBD1. CDR1 and CDR2 (germline): SQVTM, ANQGSEA. J was trimmed by 7 bases and V by 8 bases; bases with no gene match: 7. The CDR3 is made up of 12 amino acids. The CDR3 protein is CSSSGQGLEAFF. CDR3 coding DNA: TGCAGCTCGTCGGGACAGGGGCTTGAAGCTTTCTTT.

A single count supports this clone. The chain carries TRBV15 and TRBJ1-4, with TRBD1 matching 8 bases. Germline V CDR1 and CDR2: LNHNV, YYDKDF (reference sequence). V shed 3 bases and J 5 bases; nucleotides not matched to a gene: 2. The CDR3 contains 14 residues. The CDR3 sequence: CATSSGTGNEKLFF. CDR3 nucleotides: TGTGCCACCAGCAGCGGGACAGGAAATGAAAAACTGTTTTTT.

J is TRBJ2-7 and V is TRBV7-8, with D unclear. The CDR3 is made up of 11 amino acids. The germline V gene encodes CDR1 SGHVS and CDR2 FQNEAQ. V shed 10 bases and J shed 1 base, with 8 bases lying between them. CDR3 nucleotide sequence: TGTGCCACCGGGTCGTCCTACGAGCAGTACTTC. As protein: CATGSSYEQYF.

Judged by abundance, this clone is medium-sized. The chain employs TRBV6-5 and TRBJ1-2; D not resolved. Trimming took 9 bases from V and 0 from J, leaving 11 bases between them. The CDR3 length is 13 residues. The germline CDR1 and CDR2 sequences are MNHEY and SVGAGI. Here the CDR3 reads CASRVGANYGYTF. The DNA for the CDR3 is TGTGCCAGTCGCGTTGGAGCTAACTATGGCTACACCTTC.

This clone occurred a few times. The rearrangement uses TRBV28 and TRBJ1-4, with a weak D call TRBD1 (6 bases). The V end lost 5 bases, the J end lost 1 base, and 14 bases lay between the germline ends. CDR3 length equals 16 residues. The germline V gene has CDR1 MDHEN and CDR2 SYDVKM. CDR3 bases: TGTGCCAGCAGTCCTCGGGGGGCCGGAACTAATGAAAAACTGTTTTTT. This encodes CASSPRGAGTNEKLFF.

The chain links TRBV7-9 to TRBJ1-1; 7 bases map to TRBD1. The germline V gene has CDR1 SEHNR and CDR2 FQNEAQ (reference sequence). This CDR3 contains 14 residues. The V gene end was trimmed by 5 bases and the J gene end by 1 base; junction bases not matched to a gene: 4. This CDR3 is CASSPGQTNTEAFF. The CDR3, as DNA: TGTGCCAGCAGCCCGGGACAGACGAACACTGAAGCTTTCTTT.

The table lists this clone with a few counts. The V gene is TRBV6-1, the J gene TRBJ1-6; TRBD1 agrees at 7 bases. Trimming removed 9 bases from V and 11 bases from J; junction bases left unmatched: 7. Looked up from germline, CDR1 is MNHNS and CDR2 is SASEGT. The CDR3 has 12 residues. CDR3 sequence: CASCRRGPPLHF. The CDR3, as DNA: TGTGCCAGTTGCCGGAGGGGGCCACCCCTCCACTTT.

The V call is TRBV11-2, the J call TRBJ2-7; D might be TRBD2 (5 bases). Germline V gene sequence: CDR1 SGHAT, CDR2 FQNNGV. CDR3 length: 13 residues. Trimming left V 0 bases short and J 4 bases short, with 7 bases between. CDR3 in DNA: TGTGCCAGCAGCTTAGAGCGACTATACGAGCAGTACTTC. It specifies CASSLERLYEQYF.

The chain couples TRBV6-1 to TRBJ2-3; 7 positions agree with TRBD2. Germline trimming cut 6 bases from V and 5 bases from J; bases unmatched to any gene: 5. The CDR3 extends over 13 amino acids. CDR1 is MNHNS and CDR2 is SASEGT in the germline V gene. CDR3 sequence: CASRTLAGDTQYF. The CDR3 DNA is TGTGCCAGCAGGACTTTAGCGGGAGATACGCAGTATTTT.

DNA of the CDR3: TGCAGACTCCAGGGAGGGGAGACCCAGTACTTC. This codes for CRLQGGETQYF. This chain links TRBV20-1 with TRBJ2-5; 7 nucleotides match TRBD2. This CDR3 is built from 11 residues. Germline V gene lookup returns CDR1 DFQATT and CDR2 SNEGSKA (reference sequence).

Regarding this clone: Other nucleotide sequences in the sample specify the same CDR3. The chain uses TRBV19 and TRBJ1-5; D unclear. Germline V CDR1 and CDR2: LNHDA, SQIVND (reference sequence). The V gene lost 4 bases and the J gene lost 0 bases, with 13 bases spanning the gap. This CDR3 is built from 16 residues. CDR3 protein: CASSKSLQYSNQPQHF. CDR3 nucleotide sequence: TGTGCCAGTAGTAAATCCTTACAGTATAGCAATCAGCCCCAGCATTTT.

This chain uses TRBV6-5 with TRBJ1-3, with 7 bases that match TRBD1. The V gene end was trimmed by 2 bases and the J gene end by 4 bases; junction bases not matched to a gene: 2. The length of the CDR3 is 14 residues. Germline CDR1 MNHEY, CDR2 SVGAGI. CDR3 coding DNA: TGTGCCAGCAGTTACCGGACAGGAGGAAACACCATATATTTT. Protein product: CASSYRTGGNTIYF.

The chain uses TRBV5-1 and TRBJ2-2, with a possible D match to TRBD2 (5 bases). Per germline, CDR1 SGHRS and CDR2 YFSETQ. V was shortened by 1 base and J by 1 base, with 5 bases between the two germline ends. CDR3 length: 14 residues. The DNA for the CDR3 is TGCGCCAGCAGCTTGCGGGGGAACACCGGGGAGCTGTTTTTT. This translates into CASSLRGNTGELFF. The complete variable domain, with remaining parts taken from reference TRBV5-1 and TRBJ2-2, reads KAGVTQTPRYLIKTRGQQVTLSCSPISGHRSVSWYQQTPGQGLQFLFEYFSETQRNKGNFPGRFSGRQFSNSRSEMNVSTLELGDSALYLCASSLRGNTGELFFGEGSRLTVL.

The chain joins TRBV6-4 to TRBJ2-7; a possible D gene is TRBD1 (6 bases). The CDR3 has 15 residues. Germline V gene data show CDR1 as MRHNA and CDR2 as SNTAGT. The V end lost 4 bases, the J end lost 5 bases, and 18 bases lay between the germline ends. CDR3 region: CASSGPNRVSDEQYF. The CDR3 bases are TGTGCCAGCAGTGGCCCAAACAGGGTTTCCGACGAGCAGTACTTC.

The chain couples TRBV5-1 to TRBJ1-4; possibly TRBD1 for D (5 bases). Trimming shortened V by 6 bases and J by 5 bases, and 14 bases separated the two germline ends. Germline CDR1 SGHRS, CDR2 YFSETQ. This CDR3 has 14 residues. The CDR3, as DNA: TGCGCCAGCAAGGCCGGGACTCAAAATGAAAAACTGTTTTTT. Translating gives CASKAGTQNEKLFF.

This chain connects TRBV25-1 to TRBJ1-1; D unclear. CDR1 MGHDK and CDR2 SYGVNS come from the germline V gene. The CDR3 contains 15 residues. Between the trimmed V and J ends, which lost 2 bases and 9 bases, there was a span of 19 bases. For the CDR3, the DNA is TGTGCCAGCAGTGAAGTTGTCAGCCTTCCCGGGAAAGCTTTCTTT. Protein: CASSEVVSLPGKAFF.